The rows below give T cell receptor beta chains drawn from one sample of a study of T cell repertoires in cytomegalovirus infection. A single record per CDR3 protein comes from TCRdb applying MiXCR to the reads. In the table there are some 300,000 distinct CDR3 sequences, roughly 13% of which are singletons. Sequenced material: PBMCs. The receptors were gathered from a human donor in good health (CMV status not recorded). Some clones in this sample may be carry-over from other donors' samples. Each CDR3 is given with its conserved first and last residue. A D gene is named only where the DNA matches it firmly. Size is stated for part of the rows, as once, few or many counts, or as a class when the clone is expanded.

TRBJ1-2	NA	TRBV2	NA	CASSGTPTLGGYTF	TGTGCCAGCAGTGGGACACCTACACTGGGCGGCTACACCTTC
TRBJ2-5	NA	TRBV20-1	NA	CSARVSGAETQYF	TGCAGTGCTAGAGTTTCGGGGGCAGAGACCCAGTACTTC
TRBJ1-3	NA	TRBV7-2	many	CASSFDSGNTIYF	TGTGCCAGCAGCTTCGACAGCGGAAACACCATATATTTT
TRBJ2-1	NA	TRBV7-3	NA	CASSLAVEQIEQFF	TGTGCCAGCAGCTTAGCCGTCGAGCAGATTGAGCAGTTCTTC
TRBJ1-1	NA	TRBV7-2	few	CASSLEGDSEAFF	TGTGCCAGCAGCTTAGAAGGGGACTCTGAAGCTTTCTTT
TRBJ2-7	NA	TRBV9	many	CASSFRQEGYEQYF	TGTGCCAGCAGCTTCCGACAGGAAGGGTACGAGCAGTACTTC
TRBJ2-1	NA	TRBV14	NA	CASSQEFSHLYNEQFF	TGTGCCAGCAGCCAAGAATTCAGCCACTTATACAATGAGCAGTTCTTC
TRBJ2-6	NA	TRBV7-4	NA	CASSSGRDISGANVLTF	TGTGCCAGCAGCTCGGGACGGGACATCTCTGGGGCCAACGTCCTGACTTTC
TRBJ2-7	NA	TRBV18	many	CASSRNGRPPDVEQYF	TGTGCCAGCTCACGAAATGGACGCCCCCCCGACGTCGAGCAGTACTTC
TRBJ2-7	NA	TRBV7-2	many	CASSQEAHRDYEQYF	TGTGCCAGCAGCCAAGAGGCCCACAGGGATTACGAGCAGTACTTC
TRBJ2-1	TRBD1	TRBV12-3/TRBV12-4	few	CASSLTGAVNEQFF	TGTGCCAGCAGTCTCACAGGGGCCGTCAATGAGCAGTTCTTC
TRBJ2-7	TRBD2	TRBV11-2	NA	CASSLLASGSPYEQYF	TGTGCCAGCAGCTTACTTGCTAGCGGGAGCCCCTACGAGCAGTACTTC
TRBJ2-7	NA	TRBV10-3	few	CAISTGEAEQYF	TGTGCCATCAGTACAGGGGAGGCCGAGCAGTACTTC
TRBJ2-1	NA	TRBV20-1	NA	CSAPKGEVYNEQFF	TGCAGTGCTCCTAAGGGAGAGGTTTACAATGAGCAGTTCTTC
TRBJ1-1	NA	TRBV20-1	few	CSATDNTEAFF	TGCAGTGCAACAGACAACACTGAAGCTTTCTTT
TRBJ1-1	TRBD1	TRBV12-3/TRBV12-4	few	CASNQGGIGTEAFF	TGTGCCAGCAACCAGGGGGGAATTGGGACTGAAGCTTTCTTT
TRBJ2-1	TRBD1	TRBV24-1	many	CATSDPARTGAYNEQFF	TGTGCCACCAGTGATCCGGCACGGACAGGGGCCTACAATGAGCAGTTCTTC
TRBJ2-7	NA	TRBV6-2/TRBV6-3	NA	CASQLEGGSSYEQYF	TGTGCCAGCCAGCTCGAAGGAGGGAGCTCCTACGAGCAGTACTTC
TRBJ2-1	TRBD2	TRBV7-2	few	CASSLVSVAGFNEQFF	TGTGCCAGCAGCTTAGTCTCGGTAGCGGGGTTCAATGAGCAGTTCTTC
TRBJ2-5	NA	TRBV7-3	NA	CASSLAVYSETQYF	TGTGCCAGCAGCTTAGCGGTCTATTCGGAGACCCAGTACTTC
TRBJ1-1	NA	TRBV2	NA	CASRYRDNTEAFF	TGTGCCAGCAGGTACCGGGACAACACTGAAGCTTTCTTT
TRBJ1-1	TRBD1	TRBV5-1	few	CASSLQGAGTEAFF	TGCGCCAGCAGCTTACAGGGGGCCGGCACTGAAGCTTTCTTT
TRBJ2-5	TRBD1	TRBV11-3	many	CASSLRPPRTGQETQYF	TGTGCCAGCAGCCTGCGTCCCCCCCGGACAGGTCAAGAGACCCAGTACTTC
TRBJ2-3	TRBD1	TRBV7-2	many	CASSGTGGNTDTQYF	TGTGCCAGCAGCGGGACAGGGGGAAACACAGATACGCAGTATTTT
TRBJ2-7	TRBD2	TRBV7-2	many	CASSLALAGPYEQYF	TGTGCCAGCAGCTTAGCGCTAGCGGGGCCCTACGAGCAGTACTTC
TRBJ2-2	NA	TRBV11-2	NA	CASSWGGASPTGELFF	TGTGCCAGCAGCTGGGGTGGGGCTAGCCCCACCGGGGAGCTGTTTTTT
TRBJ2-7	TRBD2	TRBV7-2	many	CASSRLAGAYEQYF	TGTGCCAGCAGCCGGCTAGCGGGGGCCTACGAGCAGTACTTC
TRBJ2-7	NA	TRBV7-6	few	CASSIGHSYEQYF	TGTGCCAGTTCCATAGGGCACAGCTACGAGCAGTACTTC
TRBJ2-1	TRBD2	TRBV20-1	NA	CSARDPRLADYNEQFF	TGCAGTGCTAGAGATCCAAGACTAGCGGACTACAATGAGCAGTTCTTC
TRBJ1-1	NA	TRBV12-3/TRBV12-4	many	CASLGRNTEAFF	TGTGCCAGCCTGGGGAGGAACACTGAAGCTTTCTTT
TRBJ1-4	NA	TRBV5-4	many	CASSRGRTNEKLFF	TGTGCCAGCAGCAGGGGACGGACTAATGAAAAACTGTTTTTT
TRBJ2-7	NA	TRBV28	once	CASRKSTANPYEQYF	TGTGCCAGCAGAAAATCAACGGCAAACCCCTACGAGCAGTACTTC
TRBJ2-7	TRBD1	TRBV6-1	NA	CASSHLTPTGRYEQYF	TGTGCCAGCAGTCACCTCACCCCGACAGGGCGCTACGAGCAGTACTTC
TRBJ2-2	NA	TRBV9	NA	CASSSNYQGELFF	TGTGCCAGCAGCTCAAATTACCAAGGGGAGCTGTTTTTT
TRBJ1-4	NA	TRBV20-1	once	CSAMAGGLWEKLFF	TGCAGTGCTATGGCGGGGGGACTTTGGGAAAAACTGTTTTTT
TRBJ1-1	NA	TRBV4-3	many	CASSQDEPGKTEAFF	TGCGCCAGCAGCCAAGATGAGCCAGGGAAGACTGAAGCTTTCTTT
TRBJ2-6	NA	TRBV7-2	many	CASSQQRQGGTGANVLTF	TGTGCCAGCAGCCAACAAAGACAGGGAGGTACGGGGGCCAACGTCCTGACTTTC
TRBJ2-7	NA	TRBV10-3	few	CAISGSREQYF	TGTGCCATCAGTGGTAGCCGCGAGCAGTACTTC
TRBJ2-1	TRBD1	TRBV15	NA	CATSERGQGRGEQFF	TGTGCCACCAGCGAGAGGGGACAGGGGAGGGGTGAGCAGTTCTTC
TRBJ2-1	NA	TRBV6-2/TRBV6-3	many	CASSPGYRSYNEQFF	TGTGCCAGCAGCCCCGGCTACCGCTCCTACAATGAGCAGTTCTTC
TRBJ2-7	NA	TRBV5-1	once	CASGTQPSREQYF	TGCGCCAGCGGAACGCAACCCTCTAGGGAGCAGTACTTC
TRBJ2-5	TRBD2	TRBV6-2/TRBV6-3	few	CASSYTTGGAETQYF	TGTGCCAGCAGTTATACTACGGGAGGGGCCGAGACCCAGTACTTC
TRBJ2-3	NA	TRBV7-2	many	CASSLNQGGADTQYF	TGTGCCAGCAGCTTAAATCAGGGGGGAGCAGATACGCAGTATTTT
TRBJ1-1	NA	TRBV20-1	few	CSTTRQGGGVDTEAFF	TGCAGTACTACTCGGCAGGGTGGGGGCGTTGACACTGAAGCTTTCTTT
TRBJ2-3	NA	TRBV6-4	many	CASSDNGQPADTQYF	TGTGCCAGCAGTGACAACGGTCAGCCCGCAGATACGCAGTATTTT
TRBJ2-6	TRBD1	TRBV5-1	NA	CACSRVGQGARGANVLTF	TGCGCCTGCAGCCGGGTAGGACAGGGGGCGCGTGGGGCCAACGTCCTGACTTTC
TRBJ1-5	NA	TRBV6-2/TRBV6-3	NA	CASSYVQENQPQHF	TGTGCCAGCAGTTACGTACAGGAGAATCAGCCCCAGCATTTT
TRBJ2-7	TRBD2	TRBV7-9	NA	CASSRTSGSHDEQYF	TGTGCCAGCAGCCGTACGAGCGGGAGCCATGACGAGCAGTACTTC
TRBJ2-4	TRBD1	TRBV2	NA	CASSPRGQPPTGNIQYF	TGTGCCAGCTCCCCCCGGGGACAGCCCCCAACAGGAAACATTCAGTACTTC
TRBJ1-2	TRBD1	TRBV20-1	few	CSARPGQVYGYTF	TGCAGTGCCCGACCGGGACAGGTCTATGGCTACACCTTC
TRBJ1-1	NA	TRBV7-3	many	CASRPSGGSTEAFF	TGTGCCAGCAGGCCTTCGGGGGGTTCGACTGAAGCTTTCTTT
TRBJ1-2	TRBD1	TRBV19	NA	CASSPDRVGYGYTF	TGTGCCAGTAGTCCCGACAGGGTTGGCTATGGCTACACCTTC
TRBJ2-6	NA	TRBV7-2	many	CASSLNSGANVLTF	TGTGCCAGCAGCCTTAACTCTGGGGCCAACGTCCTGACTTTC
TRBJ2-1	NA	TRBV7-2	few	CASSWADDSNEQFF	TGTGCCAGCAGCTGGGCAGATGATTCTAATGAGCAGTTCTTC
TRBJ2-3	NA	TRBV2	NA	CASRGWAGDTQYF	TGTGCCAGCAGAGGGTGGGCGGGGGATACGCAGTATTTT
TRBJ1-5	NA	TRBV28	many	CASSLFDQPQHF	TGTGCCAGCAGTTTATTCGACCAGCCCCAGCATTTT